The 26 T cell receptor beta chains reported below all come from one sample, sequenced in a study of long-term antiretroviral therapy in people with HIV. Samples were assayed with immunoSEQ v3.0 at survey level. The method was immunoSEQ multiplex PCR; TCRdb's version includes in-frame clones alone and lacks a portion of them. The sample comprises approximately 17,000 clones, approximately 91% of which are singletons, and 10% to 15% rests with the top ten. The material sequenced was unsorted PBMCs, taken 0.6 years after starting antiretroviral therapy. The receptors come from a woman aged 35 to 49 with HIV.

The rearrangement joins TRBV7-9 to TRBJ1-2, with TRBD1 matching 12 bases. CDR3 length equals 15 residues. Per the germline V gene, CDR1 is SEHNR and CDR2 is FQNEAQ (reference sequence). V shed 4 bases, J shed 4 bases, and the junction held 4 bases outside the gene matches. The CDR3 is CASSSRDRGLYGYTF. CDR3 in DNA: TGTGCCAGCAGCTCACGGGACAGGGGGCTCTATGGCTACACCTTC.

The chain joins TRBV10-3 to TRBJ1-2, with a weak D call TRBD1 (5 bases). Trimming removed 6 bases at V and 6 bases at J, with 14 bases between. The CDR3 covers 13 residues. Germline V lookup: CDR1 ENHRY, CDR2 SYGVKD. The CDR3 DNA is TGTGCCATCAGGGGTCTCGGGGGAAATGGCTACACCTTC. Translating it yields CAIRGLGGNGYTF.

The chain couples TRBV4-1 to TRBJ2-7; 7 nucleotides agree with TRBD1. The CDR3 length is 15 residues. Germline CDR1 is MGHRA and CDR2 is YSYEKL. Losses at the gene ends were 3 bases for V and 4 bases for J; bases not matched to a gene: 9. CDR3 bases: TGCGCCAGCAGCCAGGAAGACAGGGTTTTTTACGAGCAGTACTTC. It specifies CASSQEDRVFYEQYF.

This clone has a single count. CDR3 bases: TGCGCCAGCAGTGAAGGGGCAGGGGCCAACGTCCTGACTTTC. Protein product: CASSEGAGANVLTF. The chain links TRBV10-1 to TRBJ2-6; D might be TRBD1 (5 bases). Germline V CDR1 and CDR2: WNHNN, SYGVQD (reference sequence). Trimming shortened V by 3 bases and J by 4 bases, and 7 bases separated the two germline ends. The CDR3 runs 14 residues.

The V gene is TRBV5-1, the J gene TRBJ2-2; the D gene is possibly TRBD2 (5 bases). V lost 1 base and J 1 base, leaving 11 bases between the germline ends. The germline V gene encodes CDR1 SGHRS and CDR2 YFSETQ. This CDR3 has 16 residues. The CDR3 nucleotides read TGCGCCAGCAGCTTGTCTGAACGGGGGAACACCGGGGAGCTGTTTTTT. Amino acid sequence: CASSLSERGNTGELFF.

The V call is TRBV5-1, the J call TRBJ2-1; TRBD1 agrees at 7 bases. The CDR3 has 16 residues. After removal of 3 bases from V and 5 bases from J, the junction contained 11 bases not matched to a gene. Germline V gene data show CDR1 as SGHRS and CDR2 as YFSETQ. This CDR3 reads CASSYGSGTVNNEQFF. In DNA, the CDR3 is TGCGCCAGCAGCTATGGTTCCGGGACAGTTAACAATGAGCAGTTCTTC.

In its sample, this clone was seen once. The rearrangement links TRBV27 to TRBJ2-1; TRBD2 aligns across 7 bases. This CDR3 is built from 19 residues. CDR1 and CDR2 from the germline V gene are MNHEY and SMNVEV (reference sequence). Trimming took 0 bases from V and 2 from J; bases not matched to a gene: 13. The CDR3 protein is CASSLSRELYGGTYNEQFF. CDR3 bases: TGTGCCAGCAGTTTATCGAGGGAGCTTTACGGGGGGACCTACAATGAGCAGTTCTTC.

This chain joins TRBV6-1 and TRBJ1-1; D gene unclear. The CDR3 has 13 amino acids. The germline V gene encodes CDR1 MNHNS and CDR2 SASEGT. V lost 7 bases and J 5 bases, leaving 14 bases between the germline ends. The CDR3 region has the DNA TGTGCCAGCACCCTTTCACCTCCTACTGAAGCTTTCTTT. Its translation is CASTLSPPTEAFF.

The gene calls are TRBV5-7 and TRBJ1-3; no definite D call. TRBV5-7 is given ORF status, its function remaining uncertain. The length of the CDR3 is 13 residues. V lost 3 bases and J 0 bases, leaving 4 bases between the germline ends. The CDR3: CASSSSSGNTIYF. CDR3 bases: TGTGCCAGCAGCTCGTCCTCTGGAAACACCATATATTTT.

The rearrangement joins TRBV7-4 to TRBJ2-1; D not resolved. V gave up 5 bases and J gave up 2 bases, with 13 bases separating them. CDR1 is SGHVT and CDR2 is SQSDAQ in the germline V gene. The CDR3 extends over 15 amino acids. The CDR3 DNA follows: TGTGCCAGCAGCCCCTCTTTTCGGACCTACAATGAGCAGTTCTTC. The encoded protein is CASSPSFRTYNEQFF.

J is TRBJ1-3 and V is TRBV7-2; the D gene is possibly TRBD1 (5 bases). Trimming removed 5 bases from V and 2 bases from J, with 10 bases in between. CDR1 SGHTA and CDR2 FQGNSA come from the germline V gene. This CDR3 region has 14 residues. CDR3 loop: CASSPGLAGNTIYF. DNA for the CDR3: TGTGCCAGCAGCCCAGGGCTGGCTGGAAACACCATATATTTT.

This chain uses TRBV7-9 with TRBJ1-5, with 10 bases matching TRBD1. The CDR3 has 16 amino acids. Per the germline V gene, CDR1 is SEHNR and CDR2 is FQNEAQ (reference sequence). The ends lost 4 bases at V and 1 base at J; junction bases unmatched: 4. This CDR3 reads CASSSWDRGSNQPQHF. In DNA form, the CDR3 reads TGTGCCAGCAGCTCCTGGGACAGGGGAAGCAATCAGCCCCAGCATTTT.

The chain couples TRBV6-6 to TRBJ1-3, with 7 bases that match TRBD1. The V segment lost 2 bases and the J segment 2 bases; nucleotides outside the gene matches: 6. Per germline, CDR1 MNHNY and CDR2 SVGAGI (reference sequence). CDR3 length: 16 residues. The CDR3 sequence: CASSYVQGGPGNTIYF. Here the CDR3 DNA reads TGTGCCAGCAGTTACGTTCAGGGGGGACCTGGAAACACCATATATTTT.

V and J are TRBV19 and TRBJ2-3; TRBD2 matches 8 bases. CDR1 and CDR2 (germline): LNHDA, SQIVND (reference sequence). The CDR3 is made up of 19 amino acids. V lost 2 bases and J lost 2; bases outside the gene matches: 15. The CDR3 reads CASSINPPGGARNTDTQYF. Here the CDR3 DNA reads TGTGCCAGTAGTATAAACCCTCCGGGAGGGGCCAGAAACACAGATACGCAGTATTTT. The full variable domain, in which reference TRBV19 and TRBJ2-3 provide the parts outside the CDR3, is DGGITQSPKYLFRKEGQNVTLSCEQNLNHDAMYWYRQDPGQGLRLIYYSQIVNDFQKGDIAEGYSVSREKKESFPLTVTSAQKNPTAFYLCASSINPPGGARNTDTQYFGPGTRLTVL.

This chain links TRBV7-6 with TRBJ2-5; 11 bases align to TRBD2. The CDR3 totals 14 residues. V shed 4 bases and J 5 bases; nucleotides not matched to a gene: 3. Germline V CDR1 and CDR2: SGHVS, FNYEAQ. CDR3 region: CASSSLAGVETQYF. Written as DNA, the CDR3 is TGTGCCAGCAGCTCACTAGCGGGGGTTGAGACCCAGTACTTC.

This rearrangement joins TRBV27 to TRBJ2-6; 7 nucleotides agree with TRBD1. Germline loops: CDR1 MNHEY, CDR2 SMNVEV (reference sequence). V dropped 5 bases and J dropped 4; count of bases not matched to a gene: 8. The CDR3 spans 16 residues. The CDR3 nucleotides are TGTGCCAGCAGTAAACAGGGGATAACAGGGGCCAACGTCCTGACTTTC. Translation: CASSKQGITGANVLTF.

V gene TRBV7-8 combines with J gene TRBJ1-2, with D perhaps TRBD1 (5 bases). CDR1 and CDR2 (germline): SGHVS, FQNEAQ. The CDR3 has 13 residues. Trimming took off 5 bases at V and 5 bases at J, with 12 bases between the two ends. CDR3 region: CASSTGVSYGYTF. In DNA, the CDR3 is TGTGCCAGCAGCACAGGCGTCTCGTATGGCTACACCTTC.

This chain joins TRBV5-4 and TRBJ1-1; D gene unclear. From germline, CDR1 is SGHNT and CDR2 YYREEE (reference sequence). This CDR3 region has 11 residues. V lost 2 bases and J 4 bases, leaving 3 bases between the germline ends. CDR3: CASSLGTEAFF. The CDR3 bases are TGTGCCAGCAGCTTAGGCACTGAAGCTTTCTTT.

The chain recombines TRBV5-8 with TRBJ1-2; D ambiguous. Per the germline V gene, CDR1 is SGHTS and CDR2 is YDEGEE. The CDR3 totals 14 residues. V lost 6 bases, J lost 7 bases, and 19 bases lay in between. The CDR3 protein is CASKLEDTSTGYTF. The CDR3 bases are TGTGCCAGCAAATTAGAAGATACGTCCACTGGCTACACCTTC. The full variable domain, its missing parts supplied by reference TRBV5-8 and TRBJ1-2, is EAGVTQSPTHLIKTRGQQATLRCSPISGHTSVYWYQQALGLGLQFLLWYDEGEERNRGNFPPRFSGRQFPNYSSELNVNALELEDSALYLCASKLEDTSTGYTFGSGTRLTVV.

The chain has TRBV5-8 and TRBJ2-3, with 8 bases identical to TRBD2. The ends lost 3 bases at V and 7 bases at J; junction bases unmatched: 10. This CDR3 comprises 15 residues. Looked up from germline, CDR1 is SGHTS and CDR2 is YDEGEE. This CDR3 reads CASSWGGGPGYTQYF. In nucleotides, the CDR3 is TGTGCCAGCAGCTGGGGCGGGGGGCCCGGGTATACGCAGTATTTT. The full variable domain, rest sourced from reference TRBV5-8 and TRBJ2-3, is EAGVTQSPTHLIKTRGQQATLRCSPISGHTSVYWYQQALGLGLQFLLWYDEGEERNRGNFPPRFSGRQFPNYSSELNVNALELEDSALYLCASSWGGGPGYTQYFGPGTRLTVL.

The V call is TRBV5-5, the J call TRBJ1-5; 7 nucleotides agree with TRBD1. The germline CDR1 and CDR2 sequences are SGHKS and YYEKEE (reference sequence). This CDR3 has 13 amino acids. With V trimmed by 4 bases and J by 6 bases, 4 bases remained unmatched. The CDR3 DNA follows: TGTGCCAGCAGCCCAGGGGGTGGTCAGCCCCAGCATTTT. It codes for CASSPGGGQPQHF.

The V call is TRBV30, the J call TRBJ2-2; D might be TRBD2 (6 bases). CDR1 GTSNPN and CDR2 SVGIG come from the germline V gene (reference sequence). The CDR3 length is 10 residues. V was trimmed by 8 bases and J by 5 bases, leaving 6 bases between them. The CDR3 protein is CAGGTGELFF. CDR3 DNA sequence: TGTGCCGGAGGGACCGGGGAGCTGTTTTTT.

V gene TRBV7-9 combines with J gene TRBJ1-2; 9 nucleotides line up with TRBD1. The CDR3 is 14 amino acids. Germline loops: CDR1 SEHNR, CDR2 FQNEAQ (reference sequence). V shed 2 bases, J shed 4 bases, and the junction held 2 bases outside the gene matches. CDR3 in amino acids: CASSLSGQGYGYTF. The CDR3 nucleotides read TGTGCCAGCAGCTTATCGGGACAGGGCTATGGCTACACCTTC.

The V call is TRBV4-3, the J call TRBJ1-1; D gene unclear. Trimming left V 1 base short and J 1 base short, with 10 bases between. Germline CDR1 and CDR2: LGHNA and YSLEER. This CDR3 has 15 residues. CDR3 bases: TGCGCCAGCAGCCAAGTGCACAGCACGAACACTGAAGCTTTCTTT. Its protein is CASSQVHSTNTEAFF.

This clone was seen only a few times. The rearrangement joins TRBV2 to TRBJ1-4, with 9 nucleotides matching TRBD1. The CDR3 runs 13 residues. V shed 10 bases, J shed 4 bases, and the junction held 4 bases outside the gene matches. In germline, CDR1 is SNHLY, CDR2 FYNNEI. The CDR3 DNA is TGTGCCACCACGGGACAGGGTAATGAAAAACTGTTTTTT. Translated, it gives CATTGQGNEKLFF.

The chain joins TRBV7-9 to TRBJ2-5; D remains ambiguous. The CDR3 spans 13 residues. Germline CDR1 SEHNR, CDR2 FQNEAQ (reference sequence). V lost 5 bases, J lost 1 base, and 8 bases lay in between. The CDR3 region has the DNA TGTGCCAGCAGCAACTTGGCCCAAGAGACCCAGTACTTC. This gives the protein CASSNLAQETQYF. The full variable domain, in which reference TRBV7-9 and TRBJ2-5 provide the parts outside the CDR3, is DTGVSQNPRHKITKRGQNVTFRCDPISEHNRLYWYRQTLGQGPEFLTYFQNEAQLEKSRLLSDRFSAERPKGSFSTLEIQRTEQGDSAMYLCASSNLAQETQYFGPGTRLLVL.